This T cell receptor beta chain was profiled in a study of T cell changes during pregnancy in multiple sclerosis. The data were produced by immunoSEQ multiplex PCR, yet TCRdb's version contains in-frame clones alone and is incomplete. Of 40,000 to 60,000 clones in the sample, approximately 92% were seen once. The CDR3 extends over 15 amino acids. CDR1 and CDR2 (germline): SQVTM, ANQGSEA. V trimming: 5 bases; J trimming: 2 bases; junction bases outside the gene matches: 9. This clone was seen just once. This clonotype was obtained from a female donor with multiple sclerosis, enrolled in a pregnancy study. The source material was peripheral blood, sampled after pregnancy. This sequence joins TRBV29-1 and TRBJ2-1, with 7 bases identical to TRBD2. The DNA of the CDR3 is TGCAGCGTTTATGGGGTGGGGGGGGCCTACAATGAGCAGTTCTTC. It encodes CSVYGVGGAYNEQFF.